The 25 T cell receptor beta chains below come from one sample, sequenced in a study of STAT5B mutations in CD4+ large granular lymphocyte leukemia. Repertoires were generated with immunoSEQ multiplex PCR, while TCRdb's copy carries only in-frame clones and drops some. This table has some 45,000 clones, about 86% appearing once. The specimen was CD4+ T cells from blood buffy coats. The receptor set was obtained from a human donor in good health.

J is TRBJ2-1 and V is TRBV28; 7 bases are a match to TRBD2. CDR3 length: 14 residues. Germline V gives CDR1 MDHEN, CDR2 SYDVKM. Unmatched junction bases numbered 5, after V lost 7 bases and J lost 2 bases. CDR3 region: CASIKGGTYNEQFF. CDR3 bases: TGTGCCAGCATTAAGGGAGGGACCTACAATGAGCAGTTCTTC.

V is TRBV5-4 and J is TRBJ2-5; D tentatively reads TRBD1 or TRBD2 (5 bases each). V was trimmed by 6 bases and J by 2 bases, leaving 11 bases between them. CDR3 length: 13 residues. The germline gives CDR1 SGHNT, CDR2 YYREEE (reference sequence). The CDR3 region is CASTMGPQETQYF. CDR3 in DNA: TGTGCCAGCACTATGGGACCGCAAGAGACCCAGTACTTC.

In this sample, this clone turned up a few times. The gene calls are TRBV18 and TRBJ2-1; D is uncertain. V was clipped by 3 bases and J by 5 bases, with 11 bases between them. CDR1 and CDR2 (germline): KGHSH, LQKENI. The CDR3 extends over 14 amino acids. This CDR3 reads CASSPLTVDNEQFF. The CDR3 DNA sequence: TGTGCCAGCTCACCCTTGACGGTTGACAATGAGCAGTTCTTC.

The chain recombines TRBV5-4 with TRBJ1-2, with TRBD1 as a possible D gene (6 bases). The CDR3 covers 14 residues. The germline V gene encodes CDR1 SGHNT and CDR2 YYREEE (reference sequence). The germline V and J ends were trimmed by 4 bases and 4 bases, with 14 bases remaining between them. CDR3 residues: CASSNRAVSYGYTF. CDR3 DNA sequence: TGTGCCAGCAGCAACAGGGCTGTCAGCTATGGCTACACCTTC. Using reference TRBV5-4 and TRBJ1-2 for the parts outside the CDR3, the full variable domain is ETGVTQSPTHLIKTRGQQVTLRCSSQSGHNTVSWYQQALGQGPQFIFQYYREEENGRGNFPPRFSGLQFPNYSSELNVNALELDDSALYLCASSNRAVSYGYTFGSGTRLTVV.

The V gene is TRBV11-2, the J gene TRBJ2-6, with TRBD2 identical over 7 bases. CDR3 length equals 16 residues. The trim removed 4 bases at V and 2 bases at J, leaving 5 bases unmatched. Per the germline V gene, CDR1 is SGHAT and CDR2 is FQNNGV. CDR3 nucleotides: TGTGCCAGCAGCTCACATGGACTAGCTGGGGCCAACGTCCTGACTTTC. Protein sequence: CASSSHGLAGANVLTF. Full variable domain (outside the CDR3, taken from reference TRBV11-2 and TRBJ2-6): EAGVAQSPRYKIIEKRQSVAFWCNPISGHATLYWYQQILGQGPKLLIQFQNNGVVDDSQLPKDRFSAERLKGVDSTLKIQPAKLEDSAVYLCASSSHGLAGANVLTFGAGSRLTVL.

This clone was observed a few times. The rearrangement links TRBV28 to TRBJ2-7, with 10 nucleotides matching TRBD2. Losses at the gene ends were 5 bases for V and 8 bases for J; bases not matched to a gene: 9. CDR1 MDHEN and CDR2 SYDVKM come from the germline V gene. The CDR3 is 14 residues long. The CDR3, as DNA: TGTGCCAGCAGTGTCCATAGCGGGAGGAGGAAGCAGTACTTC. Translating gives CASSVHSGRRKQYF. The full variable domain, with the rest looked up from reference TRBV28 and TRBJ2-7, is DVKVTQSSRYLVKRTGEKVFLECVQDMDHENMFWYRQDPGLGLRLIYFSYDVKMKEKGDIPEGYSVSREKKERFSLILESASTNQTSMYLCASSVHSGRRKQYFGPGTRLTVT.

The V and J genes are TRBV27 and TRBJ2-1, with a weak D call TRBD2 (5 bases). This CDR3 spans 14 amino acids. Germline CDR1 and CDR2: MNHEY and SMNVEV (reference sequence). Trimming removed 3 bases at V and 6 bases at J, with 12 bases between. The CDR3 here is CASSFRGPPNEQFF. The CDR3, as DNA: TGTGCCAGCAGTTTCCGGGGTCCGCCCAATGAGCAGTTCTTC.

This clone was detected only once. The V and J genes are TRBV5-5 and TRBJ2-6; D might be TRBD2 (6 bases). Germline CDR1 SGHKS, CDR2 YYEKEE (reference sequence). This CDR3 region has 16 residues. The V end lost 1 base, the J end lost 0 bases, and 8 bases lay between the germline ends. In DNA form, the CDR3 reads TGTGCCAGCAGCTTGTTCGGGGGCTCTGGGGCCAACGTCCTGACTTTC. Encoded protein: CASSLFGGSGANVLTF.

The chain is built from TRBV5-1 and TRBJ1-1; no reliable D call. The CDR3 extends over 13 amino acids. V lost 4 bases and J lost 3, with 10 bases in between. Germline loops: CDR1 SGHRS, CDR2 YFSETQ. The CDR3 region is CASSPGWDTEAFF. DNA for the CDR3: TGCGCCAGCAGCCCGGGCTGGGACACTGAAGCTTTCTTT.

This chain connects TRBV12-5 to TRBJ1-2; 7 nucleotides align to TRBD1. V lost 0 bases, J lost 1 base, and 8 bases stayed unmatched. Looked up from germline, CDR1 is LGHNT and CDR2 is FRNRAP. This CDR3 is built from 17 residues. The CDR3 DNA reads as TGTGCTAGTGGTTTGGTGACTGGGACAGTCTATAACTATGGCTACACCTTC. Protein product: CASGLVTGTVYNYGYTF.

The chain uses TRBV9 and TRBJ2-2, with 10 bases lining up with TRBD2. Per germline, CDR1 SGDLS and CDR2 YYNGEE. With 0 bases clipped from V and 3 bases from J, the junction kept 5 bases outside the gene matches. This CDR3 has 17 residues. The CDR3 sequence: CASSVASGRGDTGELFF. In DNA, the CDR3 is TGTGCCAGCAGCGTAGCTAGCGGGAGAGGGGACACCGGGGAGCTGTTTTTT.

V gene TRBV7-2 combines with J gene TRBJ2-2; D gene ambiguous. The germline V gene encodes CDR1 SGHTA and CDR2 FQGNSA. V was pared by 5 bases and J by 4 bases, with 14 bases between. The CDR3 runs 15 residues. The CDR3 DNA reads as TGTGCCAGCAGCCCGTGGTCTGGATCCACCGGGGAGCTGTTTTTT. Its protein is CASSPWSGSTGELFF.

This chain's CDR3 is CASSPPFTDTQYF. The CDR3 nucleotides are TGTGCCAGCAGTCCCCCCTTCACAGATACGCAGTATTTT. The rearrangement links TRBV2 to TRBJ2-3; D is undetermined. This CDR3 has 13 amino acids. V was shortened by 5 bases and J by 2 bases, with 8 bases between the two germline ends. Germline V gene sequence: CDR1 SNHLY, CDR2 FYNNEI.

The chain has TRBV30 and TRBJ2-1; 8 bases are a match to TRBD2. The CDR3 is made up of 15 amino acids. Germline CDR1 reads GTSNPN; CDR2 reads SVGIG (reference sequence). The junction had 13 bases not matched to a gene; V was cut back by 5 bases and J by 7 bases. CDR3: CAWGPGVAGLNEQFF. Here the CDR3 DNA reads TGTGCCTGGGGGCCCGGGGTAGCGGGGTTAAATGAGCAGTTCTTC.

This chain links TRBV11-3 with TRBJ2-1; weak D call: TRBD2 (6 bases). This CDR3 contains 15 residues. Germline V CDR1 and CDR2: SGHNT, YENEEA. V dropped 3 bases and J dropped 5 bases, with 14 bases sitting between them. CDR3 residues: CASSFETWGDNEQFF. CDR3 DNA: TGTGCCAGCAGCTTCGAGACTTGGGGGGACAATGAGCAGTTCTTC.

The chain has TRBV30 and TRBJ2-2; TRBD1 aligns across 10 bases. The V segment lost 5 bases and the J segment 3 bases; nucleotides outside the gene matches: 12. The CDR3 is 17 residues long. The germline gives CDR1 GTSNPN, CDR2 SVGIG (reference sequence). CDR3 loop: CAWDRDRGMSHTGELFF. Here the CDR3 DNA reads TGTGCCTGGGATAGGGACAGGGGAATGAGTCACACCGGGGAGCTGTTTTTT. Based on the CDR3 plus reference TRBV30 and TRBJ2-2, the full variable domain is SQTIHQWPATLVQPVGSPLSLECTVEGTSNPNLYWYRQAAGRGLQLLFYSVGIGQISSEVPQNLSASRPQDRQFILSSKKLLLSDSGFYLCAWDRDRGMSHTGELFFGEGSRLTVL.

The V and J genes are TRBV5-1 and TRBJ2-7; TRBD2 agrees at 7 bases. Trimming took 0 bases from V and 0 from J; bases not matched to a gene: 6. CDR1 SGHRS and CDR2 YFSETQ come from the germline V gene. CDR3 length: 16 residues. The CDR3 spells CASSLVPSGDSYEQYF. CDR3 DNA: TGCGCCAGCAGCTTGGTTCCTAGCGGCGACTCCTACGAGCAGTACTTC.

This chain connects TRBV2 to TRBJ1-6; D remains unclear. Germline V CDR1 and CDR2: SNHLY, FYNNEI. The CDR3 runs 12 residues. Deletions cut 6 bases from V and 8 bases from J, with 8 bases between. This CDR3 reads CASRKQDSPLHF. CDR3 bases: TGTGCCAGCAGGAAGCAGGATTCACCCCTCCACTTT.

V usage is TRBV27 and J usage is TRBJ2-7, with D tentatively TRBD1 or TRBD2 (5 bases each). Germline CDR1 MNHEY, CDR2 SMNVEV (reference sequence). V was clipped by 2 bases and J by 2 bases, with 16 bases between them. The CDR3 loop spans 16 amino acids. The CDR3 DNA reads TGTGCCAGCAGTTTAATTTGGGACGGGGAGACCTACGAGCAGTACTTC. This translates into CASSLIWDGETYEQYF.

This rearrangement joins TRBV5-4 to TRBJ2-5; D might be TRBD1 or TRBD2, each matching 6 bases. The CDR3 length is 14 residues. Trimming took 0 bases from V and 9 from J, leaving 15 bases between them. CDR1 and CDR2 (germline): SGHNT, YYREEE (reference sequence). CDR3 region: CASSLDGGPGAQYF. In DNA form, the CDR3 reads TGTGCCAGCAGCTTGGACGGGGGCCCTGGTGCCCAGTACTTC. The full variable domain, completed using reference TRBV5-4 and TRBJ2-5, is ETGVTQSPTHLIKTRGQQVTLRCSSQSGHNTVSWYQQALGQGPQFIFQYYREEENGRGNFPPRFSGLQFPNYSSELNVNALELDDSALYLCASSLDGGPGAQYFGPGTRLLVL.

This chain joins TRBV5-6 and TRBJ2-2, with TRBD1 matching over 10 bases. J was trimmed by 5 bases and V by 4 bases; bases with no gene match: 8. Per the germline V gene, CDR1 is SGHDT and CDR2 is YYEEEE. The CDR3 runs 16 residues. CDR3 protein: CASSHTPGQGTGELFF. For the CDR3, the DNA is TGTGCCAGCAGCCACACCCCGGGACAGGGGACCGGGGAGCTGTTTTTT.

J is TRBJ2-3 and V is TRBV7-2, with D hard to call. The CDR3 runs to 13 residues. Trimming removed 1 base from V and 1 base from J, with 3 bases in between. Per the germline V gene, CDR1 is SGHTA and CDR2 is FQGNSA. CDR3 nucleotide sequence: TGTGCCAGCAGCTTAGTCGGCACAGATACGCAGTATTTT. Encoded protein: CASSLVGTDTQYF.

This chain joins TRBV7-2 and TRBJ2-7; TRBD1 matches 7 bases. The CDR3 contains 12 residues. From germline, CDR1 is SGHTA and CDR2 FQGNSA. V shed 5 bases and J 3 bases; nucleotides not matched to a gene: 1. The CDR3 bases are TGTGCCAGCAGCCGACAGGGCTACGAGCAGTACTTC. Protein product: CASSRQGYEQYF.

The chain carries TRBV28 and TRBJ2-7; D not certain. The ends were cut back, 5 bases at V and 5 bases at J, with 22 bases in the middle. Germline V gene lookup returns CDR1 MDHEN and CDR2 SYDVKM. The CDR3 length is 16 residues. This chain's CDR3 is CASSPHSGPPGDEQYF. As DNA, the CDR3 is TGTGCCAGCAGTCCGCATTCCGGGCCCCCAGGAGACGAGCAGTACTTC.

The rearrangement joins TRBV19 to TRBJ1-4; D possibly corresponds to TRBD1 (6 bases). The V gene's germline CDR1 is LNHDA and CDR2 SQIVND (reference sequence). V dropped 3 bases and J dropped 8 bases, with 16 bases sitting between them. The CDR3 covers 15 residues. The CDR3 is CASSMVGGASEKLFF. CDR3 DNA sequence: TGTGCCAGTAGTATGGTAGGGGGGGCGTCGGAAAAACTGTTTTTT.